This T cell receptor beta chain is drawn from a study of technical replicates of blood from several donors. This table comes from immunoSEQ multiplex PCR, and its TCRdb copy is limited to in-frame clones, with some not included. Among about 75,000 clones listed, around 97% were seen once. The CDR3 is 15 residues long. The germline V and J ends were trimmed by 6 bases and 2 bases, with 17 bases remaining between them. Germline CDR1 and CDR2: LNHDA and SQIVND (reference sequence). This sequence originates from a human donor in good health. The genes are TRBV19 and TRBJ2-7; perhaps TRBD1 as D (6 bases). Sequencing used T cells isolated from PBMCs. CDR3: CASSPTRDITYEQYF. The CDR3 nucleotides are TGTGCCAGTAGCCCTACCCGGGACATTACCTACGAGCAGTACTTC.